This T cell receptor (beta chain) originates from a study of blood T cell repertoires in COVID-19. Study processing details: Researchers report that nucleated cell counts were estimated from reference gene primer amplification. Measured with immunoSEQ multiplex PCR; TCRdb has only the in-frame clones, and not every one. V and J calls and clone size follow that table, whereas D and trimming were derived from the DNA. The data contain under 150,000 clones, about 88% of them seen just once; the ten biggest clones take up 2.4%. Living in about two dozen US areas, the participants were between 18 and 89 years of age. Participants reported their clinical history, and cohort assignment relied on those reports. Trimming removed 5 bases from V and 2 bases from J; junction bases left unmatched: 9. There are 16 residues in the CDR3. The germline V gene has CDR1 MDHEN and CDR2 SYDVKM.

This TCR was recovered from a man in his forties with acute COVID-19. V usage is TRBV28 and J usage is TRBJ2-1; 7 positions match TRBD2. Sequencing input: PBMCs or T cells enriched from blood (not recorded which). CDR3: CASSDSGWAAYNEQFF. In DNA, the CDR3 is TGTGCCAGCAGTGATAGCGGGTGGGCCGCCTACAATGAGCAGTTCTTC. The full variable domain, in which reference TRBV28 and TRBJ2-1 provide the parts outside the CDR3, is DVKVTQSSRYLVKRTGEKVFLECVQDMDHENMFWYRQDPGLGLRLIYFSYDVKMKEKGDIPEGYSVSREKKERFSLILESASTNQTSMYLCASSDSGWAAYNEQFFGPGTRLTVL.